Shown below are 13 T cell receptor beta chains from a single sample sequenced in a study of T cell changes during pregnancy in multiple sclerosis. Repertoires were generated with immunoSEQ multiplex PCR, while TCRdb's copy carries only in-frame clones and drops some. This table holds roughly 28,000 clones, around 90% found once. Source: CD8+ T cells from peripheral blood mononuclear cells, taken before pregnancy. These receptors were taken from a female donor with multiple sclerosis, enrolled in a pregnancy study.

The chain uses TRBV16 and TRBJ1-6, with 8 bases aligning to TRBD1. Germline CDR1 KGHSY, CDR2 FQNENV. The CDR3 has 18 residues. Losses at the gene ends were 0 bases for V and 6 bases for J; bases not matched to a gene: 10. CDR3 protein: CASSQSQQGGLLNSPLHF. The CDR3 DNA is TGTGCCAGCAGCCAATCCCAACAGGGGGGTTTACTTAATTCACCCCTCCACTTT.

This clone was seen a handful of times. The V call is TRBV7-6, the J call TRBJ2-1, with a weak D call TRBD1 (6 bases). Trimming pared 3 bases from V and 10 bases from J, leaving 13 bases between. Germline CDR1 is SGHVS and CDR2 is FNYEAQ. The CDR3 sequence is 13 residues long. CDR3 nucleotide sequence: TGTGCCAGCAGCTTGGGACAATCGGGCGAGCAGTTCTTC. Residues: CASSLGQSGEQFF.

In DNA form, the CDR3 reads TGTGCCAGCAGCGCCTGGGGACAGGATGAAAAACTGTTTTTT. Its protein product is CASSAWGQDEKLFF. The rearrangement uses TRBV2 and TRBJ1-4, with TRBD1 matching 8 bases. J gave up 6 bases and V 6 bases, and 6 bases lay outside the gene matches. Looked up from germline, CDR1 is SNHLY and CDR2 is FYNNEI. CDR3 length equals 14 residues.

The chain links TRBV13 to TRBJ2-7; maybe TRBD2 (5 bases). The germline V gene encodes CDR1 PRHDT and CDR2 FYEKMQ (reference sequence). The length of the CDR3 is 12 residues. V lost 5 bases and J 4 bases, leaving 9 bases between the germline ends. The CDR3 DNA follows: TGTGCCAGCAGCGAGGGCAGTTACGAGCAGTACTTC. It is translated as CASSEGSYEQYF.

The chain has TRBV7-8 and TRBJ2-1; D call uncertain. V lost 3 bases and J lost 0, with 9 bases in between. This CDR3 comprises 15 residues. Germline V gives CDR1 SGHVS, CDR2 FQNEAQ. CDR3 residues: CASSFQRSSYNEQFF. The CDR3 bases are TGTGCCAGCAGCTTTCAGCGAAGCTCCTACAATGAGCAGTTCTTC.

The chain combines TRBV11-2 with TRBJ2-3; 13 bases match TRBD2. V shed 3 bases, J shed 5 bases, and the junction held 5 bases outside the gene matches. This CDR3 comprises 16 residues. Germline loops: CDR1 SGHAT, CDR2 FQNNGV. The CDR3 protein is CASSLGTSGVLDTQYF. The CDR3 region has the DNA TGTGCCAGCAGCTTGGGGACTAGCGGGGTGTTAGATACGCAGTATTTT.

The V call is TRBV4-1, the J call TRBJ2-3; 7 nucleotides match TRBD1. Germline values: CDR1 MGHRA, CDR2 YSYEKL. The CDR3 extends over 16 amino acids. V was pared by 0 bases and J by 3 bases, with 6 bases of the junction left unmatched. CDR3 protein: CASSQDRDRVTDTQYF. The CDR3 coding sequence is TGCGCCAGCAGCCAAGATCGAGACAGGGTAACAGATACGCAGTATTTT.

The table lists this clone with a few counts. The chain employs TRBV29-1 and TRBJ1-1; no clear D. Germline CDR1 is SQVTM and CDR2 is ANQGSEA. CDR3 length: 11 residues. V was shortened by 7 bases and J by 4 bases, with 10 bases between the two germline ends. CDR3 nucleotides: TGCAGCGCCCCCCTAGGCACTGAAGCTTTCTTT. This gives the protein CSAPLGTEAFF.

V and J are TRBV2 and TRBJ2-7, with a weak D call TRBD2 (5 bases). Per the germline V gene, CDR1 is SNHLY and CDR2 is FYNNEI. Trimming cost V 7 bases and J 3 bases, with 13 bases left between them. The length of the CDR3 is 13 residues. The CDR3: CASTPKGDYEQYF. In nucleotides, the CDR3 is TGTGCCAGCACCCCGAAGGGAGACTACGAGCAGTACTTC.

This chain uses TRBV14 with TRBJ2-1, with 8 bases matching TRBD1. The V and J ends lost 4 bases and 4 bases, in that order; junction bases with no gene match: 6. Germline lookup yields CDR1 SGHDN and CDR2 FVKESK. The length of the CDR3 is 15 residues. CDR3 sequence reads: CASSPRGQGYNEQFF. Written as DNA, the CDR3 is TGTGCCAGCAGCCCCCGAGGACAGGGATACAATGAGCAGTTCTTC.

The chain carries TRBV7-3 and TRBJ2-1, with D possibly matching TRBD2 (5 bases). The CDR3 runs to 16 residues. Looked up from germline, CDR1 is SGHTA and CDR2 is FQGTGA. Trimming took 4 bases from V and 6 from J, leaving 19 bases between them. CDR3 protein: CASSSDGDTRGNEQFF. CDR3 bases: TGTGCCAGCAGCTCGGACGGAGATACACGGGGCAATGAGCAGTTCTTC.

This clone was seen more than once but under ten times. The rearrangement links TRBV5-1 to TRBJ2-7; D remains unclear. V lost 1 base and J 7 bases, leaving 12 bases between the germline ends. The CDR3 sequence is 13 residues long. Germline CDR1 is SGHRS and CDR2 is YFSETQ. The CDR3, as DNA: TGCGCCAGCAGCTTGTACGCGTACGAGGAGCAGTACTTC. Its translation is CASSLYAYEEQYF.

The genes are TRBV6-6 and TRBJ2-1, with D possibly matching TRBD2 (5 bases). Germline V lookup: CDR1 MNHNY, CDR2 SVGAGI (reference sequence). This CDR3 has 11 residues. V dropped 5 bases and J dropped 16 bases, with 15 bases sitting between them. The CDR3 sequence is CASSRGLFKFF. In DNA, the CDR3 is TGTGCCAGCAGTAGAGGACTTTTCAAATTCTTC.